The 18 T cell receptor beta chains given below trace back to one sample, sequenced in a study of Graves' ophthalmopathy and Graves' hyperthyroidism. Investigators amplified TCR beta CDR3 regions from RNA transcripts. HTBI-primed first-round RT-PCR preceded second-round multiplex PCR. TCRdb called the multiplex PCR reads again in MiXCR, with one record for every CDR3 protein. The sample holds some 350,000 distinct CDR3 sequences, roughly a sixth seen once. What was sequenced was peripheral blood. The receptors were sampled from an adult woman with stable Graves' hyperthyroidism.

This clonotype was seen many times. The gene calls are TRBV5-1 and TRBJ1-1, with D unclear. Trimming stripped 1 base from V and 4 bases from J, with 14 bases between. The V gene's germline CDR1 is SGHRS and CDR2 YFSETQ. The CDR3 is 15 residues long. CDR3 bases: TGCGCCAGCAGCTTGTTTTCCGGATCGAGCACTGAAGCTTTCTTT. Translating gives CASSLFSGSSTEAFF.

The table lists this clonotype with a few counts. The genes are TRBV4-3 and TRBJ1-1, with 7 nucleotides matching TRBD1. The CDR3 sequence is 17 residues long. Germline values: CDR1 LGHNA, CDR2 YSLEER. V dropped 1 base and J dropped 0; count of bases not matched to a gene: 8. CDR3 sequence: CASSQVGTGDLNTEAFF. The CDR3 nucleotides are TGCGCCAGCAGCCAAGTTGGAACAGGGGATTTGAACACTGAAGCTTTCTTT.

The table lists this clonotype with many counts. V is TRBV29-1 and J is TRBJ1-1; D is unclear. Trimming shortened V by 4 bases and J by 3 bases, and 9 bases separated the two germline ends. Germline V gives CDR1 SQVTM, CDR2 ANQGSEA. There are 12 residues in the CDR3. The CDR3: CSVGSPDTEAFF. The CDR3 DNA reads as TGCAGCGTTGGGTCCCCGGACACTGAAGCTTTCTTT.

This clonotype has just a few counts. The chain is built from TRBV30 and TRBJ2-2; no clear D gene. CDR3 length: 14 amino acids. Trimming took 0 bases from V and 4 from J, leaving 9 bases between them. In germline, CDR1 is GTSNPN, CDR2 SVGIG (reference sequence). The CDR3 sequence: CAWSVRRATGELFF. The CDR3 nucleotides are TGTGCCTGGAGTGTACGAAGGGCCACCGGGGAGCTGTTTTTT.

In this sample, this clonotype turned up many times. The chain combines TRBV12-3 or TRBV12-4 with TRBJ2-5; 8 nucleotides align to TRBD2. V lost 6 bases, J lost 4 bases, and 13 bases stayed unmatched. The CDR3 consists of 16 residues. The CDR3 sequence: CASSPGTSGMVETQYF. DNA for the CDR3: TGTGCCAGCAGCCCTGGGACTAGTGGGATGGTAGAGACCCAGTACTTC.

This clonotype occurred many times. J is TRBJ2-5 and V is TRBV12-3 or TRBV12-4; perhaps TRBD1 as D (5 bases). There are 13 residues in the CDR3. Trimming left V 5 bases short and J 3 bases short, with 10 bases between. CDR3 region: CASSPSTEETQYF. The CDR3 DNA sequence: TGTGCCAGCAGTCCATCGACAGAAGAGACCCAGTACTTC.

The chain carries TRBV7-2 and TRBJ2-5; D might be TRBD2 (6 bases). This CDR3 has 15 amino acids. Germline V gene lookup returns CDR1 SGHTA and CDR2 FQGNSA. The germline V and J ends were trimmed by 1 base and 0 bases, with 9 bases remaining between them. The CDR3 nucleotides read TGTGCCAGCAGCTTAGGGGGGGTTTACCAAGAGACCCAGTACTTC. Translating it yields CASSLGGVYQETQYF.

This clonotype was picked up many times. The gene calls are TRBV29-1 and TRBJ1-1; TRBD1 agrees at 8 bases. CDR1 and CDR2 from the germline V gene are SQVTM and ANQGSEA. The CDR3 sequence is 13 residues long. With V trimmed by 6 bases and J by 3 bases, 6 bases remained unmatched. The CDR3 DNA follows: TGCAGCGTAGCCTACAGGGGGGACACTGAAGCTTTCTTT. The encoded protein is CSVAYRGDTEAFF.

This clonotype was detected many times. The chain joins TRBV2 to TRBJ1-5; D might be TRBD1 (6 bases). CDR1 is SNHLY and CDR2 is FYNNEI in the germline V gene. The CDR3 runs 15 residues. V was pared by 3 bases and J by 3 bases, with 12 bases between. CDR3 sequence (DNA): TGTGCCAGCAGTGACTACAGGGCATCCAATCAGCCCCAGCATTTT. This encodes CASSDYRASNQPQHF.

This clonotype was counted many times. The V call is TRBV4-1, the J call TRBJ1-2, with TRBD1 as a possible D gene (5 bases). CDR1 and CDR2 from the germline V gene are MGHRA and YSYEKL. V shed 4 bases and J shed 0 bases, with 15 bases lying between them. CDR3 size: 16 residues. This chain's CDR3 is CASSRQRGSTNYGYTF. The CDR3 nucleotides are TGCGCCAGCAGCCGCCAAAGGGGCAGCACTAACTATGGCTACACCTTC.

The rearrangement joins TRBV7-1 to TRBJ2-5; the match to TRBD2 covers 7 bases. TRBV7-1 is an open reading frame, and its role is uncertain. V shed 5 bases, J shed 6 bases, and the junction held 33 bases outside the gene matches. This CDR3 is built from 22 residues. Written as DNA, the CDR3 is TGTGCCAGCAGCACACGTCCGGGATTGACACCCCCTGGCGGGAGAGGTAGAAAGACCCAGTACTTC. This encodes CASSTRPGLTPPGGRGRKTQYF.

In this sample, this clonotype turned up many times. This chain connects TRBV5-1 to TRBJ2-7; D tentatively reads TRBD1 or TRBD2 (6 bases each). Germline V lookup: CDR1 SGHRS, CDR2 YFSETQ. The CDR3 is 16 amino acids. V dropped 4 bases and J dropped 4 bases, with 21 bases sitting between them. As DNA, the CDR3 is TGCGCCAGCAGCACCGGGATGGGGGGCTCCGAATACGAGCAGTACTTC. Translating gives CASSTGMGGSEYEQYF. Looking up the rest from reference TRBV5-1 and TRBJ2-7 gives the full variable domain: KAGVTQTPRYLIKTRGQQVTLSCSPISGHRSVSWYQQTPGQGLQFLFEYFSETQRNKGNFPGRFSGRQFSNSRSEMNVSTLELGDSALYLCASSTGMGGSEYEQYFGPGTRLTVT.

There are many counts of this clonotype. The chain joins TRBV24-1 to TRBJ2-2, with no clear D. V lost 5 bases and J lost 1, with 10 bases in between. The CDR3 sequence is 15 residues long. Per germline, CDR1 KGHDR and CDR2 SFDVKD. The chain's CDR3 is CATSASTENTGELFF. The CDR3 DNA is TGTGCCACCAGTGCGTCAACGGAGAACACCGGGGAGCTGTTTTTT.

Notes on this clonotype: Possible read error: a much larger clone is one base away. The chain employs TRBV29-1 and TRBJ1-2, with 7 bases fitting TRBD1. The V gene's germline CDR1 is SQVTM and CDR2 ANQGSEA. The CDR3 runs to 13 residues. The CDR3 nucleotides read TGCAGCGTTCTAGGGACAGCAACTAAGGGCTACAGCTTC. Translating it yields CSVLGTATKGYSF.

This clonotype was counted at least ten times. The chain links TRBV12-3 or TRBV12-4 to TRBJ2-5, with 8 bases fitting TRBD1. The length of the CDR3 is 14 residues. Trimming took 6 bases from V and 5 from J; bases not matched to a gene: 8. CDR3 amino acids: CASRLQGAAETQYF. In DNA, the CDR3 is TGTGCCAGCAGGCTCCAGGGGGCGGCGGAGACCCAGTACTTC.

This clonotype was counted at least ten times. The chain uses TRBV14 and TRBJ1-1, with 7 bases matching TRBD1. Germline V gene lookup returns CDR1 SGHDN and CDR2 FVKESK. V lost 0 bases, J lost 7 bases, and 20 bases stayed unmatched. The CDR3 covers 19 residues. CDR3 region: CASSQEEGAGRFSRDEAFF. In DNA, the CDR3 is TGTGCCAGCAGCCAAGAGGAGGGGGCAGGGCGATTTTCACGAGATGAAGCTTTCTTT.

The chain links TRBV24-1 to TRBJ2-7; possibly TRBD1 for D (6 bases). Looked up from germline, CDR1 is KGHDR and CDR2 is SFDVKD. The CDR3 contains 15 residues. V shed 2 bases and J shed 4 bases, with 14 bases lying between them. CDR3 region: CATSDSGSRGYEQYF. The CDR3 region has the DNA TGTGCCACCAGTGATTCAGGGAGCAGGGGTTACGAGCAGTACTTC.

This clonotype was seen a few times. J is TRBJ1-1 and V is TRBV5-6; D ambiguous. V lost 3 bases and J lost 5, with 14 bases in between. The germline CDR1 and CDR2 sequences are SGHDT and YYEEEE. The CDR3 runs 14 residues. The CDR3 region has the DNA TGTGCCAGCAGCTACCGAACATTGAGGACTGAAGCTTTCTTT. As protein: CASSYRTLRTEAFF.